A selection of T cell receptor beta chains follows, all from one sample in a study of pediatric ulcerative colitis. TCRdb's copy holds only in-frame clones and misses some; the assay was immunoSEQ multiplex PCR. The sample yields tens of thousands of clones, approximately 87% seen once. Sample: blood. The source is a boy younger than 18 with severe ulcerative colitis. The CDR3 runs from the conserved cysteine through the conserved F or W. D genes are given only for firm matches. The size entry is marked missing in some rows and otherwise reads once, few, many or a size class.

clone size	V gene	CDR3 length	D gene	J gene	CDR3 protein	CDR3 DNA
NA	TRBV7-9	13	NA	TRBJ2-5	CASSSYSLETQYF	TGTGCCAGCAGCTCCTACAGCCTAGAGACCCAGTACTTC
NA	TRBV30	13	NA	TRBJ1-4	CAWSEGFNEKLFF	TGTGCCTGGAGCGAAGGGTTTAATGAAAAACTGTTTTTT
NA	TRBV19	12	NA	TRBJ1-2	CASSIGQNGYTF	TGTGCCAGTAGTATAGGGCAGAATGGCTACACCTTC
NA	TRBV19	13	NA	TRBJ1-5	CASTSYSNQPQHF	TGTGCCAGTACCAGTTATAGCAATCAGCCCCAGCATTTT
NA	TRBV4-1	15	NA	TRBJ1-1	CASSQGGGGRTEAFF	TGCGCCAGCAGCCAAGGAGGGGGGGGCCGCACTGAAGCTTTCTTT
NA	TRBV5-1	20	NA	TRBJ2-3	CASSLGIRQPSTISTDTQYF	TGCGCCAGCAGCTTGGGGATCCGGCAGCCCAGTACAATTAGCACAGATACGCAGTATTTT
NA	TRBV19	13	NA	TRBJ2-5	CASSISAGRPPYF	TGTGCCAGTAGTATAAGTGCAGGCCGGCCTCCGTACTTC
NA	TRBV9	14	NA	TRBJ1-1	CASSVADGDTEAFF	TGTGCCAGCAGCGTAGCCGACGGGGACACTGAAGCTTTCTTT
NA	TRBV7-2	15	TRBD1	TRBJ2-3	CASSLEGTGTDTQYF	TGTGCCAGCAGCTTAGAGGGGACAGGCACAGATACGCAGTATTTT
NA	TRBV7-9	17	NA	TRBJ2-3	CASSPRGFGSGTDTQYF	TGTGCCAGCAGCCCACGGGGTTTTGGGAGCGGGACAGATACGCAGTATTTT
NA	TRBV25-1	15	TRBD1	TRBJ2-4	CASSMSGTGGNIQYF	TGTGCCAGCTCCATGTCGGGGACAGGGGGAAACATTCAGTACTTC
NA	TRBV14	14	NA	TRBJ2-5	CASSQDALQETQYF	TGTGCCAGCAGCCAAGATGCTCTCCAAGAGACCCAGTACTTC
once	TRBV14	14	NA	TRBJ2-5	CASSSPLASETQYF	TGTGCCAGCAGCTCCCCCCTAGCTTCGGAGACCCAGTACTTC
NA	TRBV7-9	16	NA	TRBJ2-2	CASSFVPTTNPGELFF	TGTGCCAGCAGCTTCGTTCCGACAACAAATCCCGGGGAGCTGTTTTTT
NA	TRBV19	16	NA	TRBJ1-2	CASSIGQENFNYGYTF	TGTGCCAGTAGTATAGGACAGGAAAACTTTAACTATGGCTACACCTTC
NA	TRBV6-5	15	TRBD1	TRBJ2-5	CASSYWSGGSETQYF	TGTGCCAGCAGTTACTGGTCAGGGGGCTCGGAGACCCAGTACTTC
few	TRBV6-5	14	NA	TRBJ2-1	CASRRTSDSNEQFF	TGTGCCAGCAGACGAACATCGGACTCTAATGAGCAGTTCTTC
once	TRBV25-1	13	NA	TRBJ2-3	CASLQEEVDTQYF	TGTGCCAGCCTCCAGGAAGAGGTAGATACGCAGTATTTT
NA	TRBV6-5	15	NA	TRBJ2-4	CASSPVSGTSNIQYF	TGTGCCAGCAGCCCCGTTTCGGGCACATCAAACATTCAGTACTTC
NA	TRBV30	15	TRBD1	TRBJ2-5	CALDSLTGAVETQYF	TGTGCCCTGGATAGCCTGACAGGGGCCGTAGAGACCCAGTACTTC
NA	TRBV5-6	12	NA	TRBJ2-4	CASSRQWDIQYF	TGTGCCAGCAGCCGACAGTGGGACATTCAGTACTTC
NA	TRBV5-1	16	TRBD2	TRBJ2-3	CASSLEGLAGVDTQYF	TGCGCCAGCAGCTTGGAGGGACTAGCGGGAGTTGATACGCAGTATTTT
NA	TRBV5-1	12	NA	TRBJ2-7	CASSLNPYEQYF	TGCGCCAGCAGCCTGAACCCCTACGAGCAGTACTTC
NA	TRBV6-6	13	TRBD1	TRBJ1-2	CASSPDRVYGYTF	TGTGCCAGCAGTCCGGACAGGGTCTATGGCTACACCTTC
NA	TRBV30	13	NA	TRBJ2-1	CAWSVVEGVEQFF	TGTGCCTGGAGTGTTGTAGAAGGGGTTGAGCAGTTCTTC